This is a list of T cell receptor beta chains from one sample in a study of PD-1 blockade in mismatch repair-deficient tumors. Libraries were prepared by immunoSEQ multiplex PCR; TCRdb keeps only in-frame clonotypes and omits some of them. The sample yields roughly 13,000 clones, roughly nine tenths seen once. Antigens for these TCRs are unknown. The sequencing used cells cultured in vitro, collected from a patient treated with pembrolizumab. The receptors were sampled from an adult with mismatch repair-deficient cancer. Both conserved end residues are part of each CDR3. The D gene is left open where the match is weak. Size tells how often a clone was seen (once, few, many) or the class of an expanded clone, and some rows leave it out.

clone_size | j_call | d_call | v_call | cdr3_nt | cdr3_aa
. | TRBJ2-2 | . | TRBV5-4 | TGTGCCAGCAGCCAGCGGACAGCCGGGGAGCTGTTTTTT | CASSQRTAGELFF
. | TRBJ2-7 | . | TRBV27 | TGTGCCAGCAGTTCCCCGTTACGGTCAGGGTTGGGGTCTGGACTGGGGATCTACGAGCAGTACTTC | CASSSPLRSGLGSGLGIYEQYF
. | TRBJ2-7 | TRBD2 | TRBV28 | TGTGCCAGCAGTTTCGGCGGGAGGGCCGTCTACGAGCAGTACTTC | CASSFGGRAVYEQYF
. | TRBJ1-2 | . | TRBV28 | TGTGCCGGCGGCCGGGGCGGACGGAAAAACTATGGCTACACCTTC | CAGGRGGRKNYGYTF
. | TRBJ1-3 | . | TRBV16 | TGTGCCAGCAGCCAGGGGAGAACTCCTGGAAACACCATATATTTT | CASSQGRTPGNTIYF
. | TRBJ2-4 | . | TRBV27 | TGTGCCAGCAGTTTAAGCGCTATAGCCAAAAACATTCAGTACTTC | CASSLSAIAKNIQYF
. | TRBJ2-2 | . | TRBV19 | TGTGCCAGTAGTCCCCGGAAAAACACCGGGGAGCTGTTTTTT | CASSPRKNTGELFF
. | TRBJ2-7 | TRBD2 | TRBV10-2 | TGCGCCAGCAGACTAGCGGGAGGGGGATGGGGCGAGCAGTACTTC | CASRLAGGGWGEQYF
. | TRBJ2-1 | TRBD2 | TRBV11-2 | TGTGCCAGCAGCTTAGGGATGCTAGCGGGTGGGCAGTTCTTC | CASSLGMLAGGQFF
. | TRBJ2-1 | TRBD2 | TRBV5-8 | TGTGCCAGCAGCTTGTCTAGCGGGAGCTTCTATGAGCAGTTCTTC | CASSLSSGSFYEQFF
. | TRBJ1-1 | . | TRBV2 | TGTGCCAGCAGTCAAGGGGGAGACGCGCTCACTGAAGCTTTCTTT | CASSQGGDALTEAFF
. | TRBJ2-7 | TRBD2 | TRBV7-2 | TGTGCCAGCAGCCCGACTAGCGGCCGCTCCTACGAGCAGTACTTC | CASSPTSGRSYEQYF
. | TRBJ2-1 | TRBD2 | TRBV27 | TGTGCCAGCAGTTTATTAGGGACTAGCGGGAGCTCCTACAATGAGCAGTTCTTC | CASSLLGTSGSSYNEQFF
. | TRBJ1-1 | TRBD1 | TRBV7-6 | TGTGCCAGCAGCCCGAGACAGGGGATCACTGAAGCTTTCTTT | CASSPRQGITEAFF
. | TRBJ2-7 | . | TRBV25-1 | TGTGCCAGCAGTGAATATATACCAGGCGCCTACGAGCAGTACTTC | CASSEYIPGAYEQYF
. | TRBJ2-2 | . | TRBV7-3 | TGTGCCAGCAGCGTAAAGGGACAGAACACCGGGGAGCTGTTTTTT | CASSVKGQNTGELFF
. | TRBJ1-4 | . | TRBV4-2 | TGTGCCAGCAGCCAAGAGTGGGGGCATGAAAAACTGTTTTTT | CASSQEWGHEKLFF
. | TRBJ2-3 | . | TRBV11-2 | TGTGCCAGCAGCTTAGTAGTCGGAACTAGCACAGATACGCAGTATTTT | CASSLVVGTSTDTQYF
. | TRBJ2-7 | . | TRBV30 | TGTGCCTGGAGTCGGACAACCTACGAGCAGTACTTC | CAWSRTTYEQYF
. | TRBJ2-3 | . | TRBV5-1 | TGCGCCAGCAGCACTACAGCAATAGATACGCAGTATTTT | CASSTTAIDTQYF
. | TRBJ2-7 | TRBD1 | TRBV2 | TGTGCCAGCAGTGGACAGGGCTACGAGCAGTACTTC | CASSGQGYEQYF
. | TRBJ2-5 | . | TRBV7-9 | TGTGCCAGCAGACCGGGTGGGGAAGAGACCCAGTACTTC | CASRPGGEETQYF
once | TRBJ2-5 | . | TRBV7-8 | TGTGCCAGCAGCCAGGGGTGGCGGGCCCCGGGGGAGACCCAGTACTTC | CASSQGWRAPGETQYF
. | TRBJ2-2 | TRBD1 | TRBV6-5 | TGTGCCAGCAGTTGGACAGGGGGAACCGGGGAGCTGTTTTTT | CASSWTGGTGELFF